These 28 T cell receptor beta chains originate from one sample sequenced in a study of T cell responses to AZD1222 COVID-19 vaccine. Here immunoSEQ multiplex PCR was the method, and the copy in TCRdb shows in-frame clones only, minus some. The table lists about 160,000 clones, approximately 90% of them singletons. Sequenced here: peripheral blood, sampled on day 0 of MenACWY control vaccination. These receptor sequences come from an adult in good health.

The rearrangement links TRBV6-5 to TRBJ1-5; D gene ambiguous. The CDR3 length is 13 residues. Germline values: CDR1 MNHEY, CDR2 SVGAGI. Trimming left V 5 bases short and J 5 bases short, with 10 bases between. The chain's CDR3 is CASSPRDDQPQHF. The DNA for the CDR3 is TGTGCCAGCAGTCCCCGCGATGATCAGCCCCAGCATTTT.

This chain uses TRBV6-1 with TRBJ1-4; D uncertain. This CDR3 comprises 12 residues. Trimming took off 2 bases at V and 8 bases at J, with 6 bases between the two ends. Germline V gene sequence: CDR1 MNHNS, CDR2 SASEGT. CDR3 nucleotides: TGTGCCAGCAGTGAATTGAGGGAAAAACTGTTTTTT. The encoded protein is CASSELREKLFF.

This clone was seen a handful of times. This chain uses TRBV13 with TRBJ1-1, with no clear D. Germline values: CDR1 PRHDT, CDR2 FYEKMQ (reference sequence). This CDR3 spans 12 amino acids. The V gene lost 9 bases and the J gene lost 1 base, with 9 bases spanning the gap. The CDR3 DNA follows: TGTGCCAGTGGGTACAAGAACACTGAAGCTTTCTTT. Its protein product is CASGYKNTEAFF.

The chain uses TRBV28 and TRBJ1-2; TRBD1 is a possible D gene (6 bases). Germline CDR1 and CDR2: MDHEN and SYDVKM. The length of the CDR3 is 14 residues. V was trimmed by 8 bases and J by 4 bases, leaving 17 bases between them. The CDR3 coding sequence is TGTGCCAGCGGAAACAGGGTTTGGGGCTATGGCTACACCTTC. It yields the protein CASGNRVWGYGYTF.

The chain couples TRBV6-5 to TRBJ2-5; tentatively, D is TRBD2 (6 bases). The V gene lost 2 bases and the J gene lost 0 bases, with 13 bases spanning the gap. The CDR3 runs to 16 residues. Germline CDR1 and CDR2: MNHEY and SVGAGI. The CDR3 DNA reads TGTGCCAGCAGTTACGACGGTAGCGGTCACCAAGAGACCCAGTACTTC. Translation: CASSYDGSGHQETQYF.

This clone appeared a single time. The rearrangement uses TRBV11-3 and TRBJ2-1; 10 bases line up with TRBD2. Germline V gene sequence: CDR1 SGHNT, CDR2 YENEEA. V lost 5 bases and J lost 4; bases outside the gene matches: 11. The CDR3 extends over 17 amino acids. The CDR3 reads CASSETSGWGGYNEQFF. The DNA for the CDR3 is TGTGCCAGCAGCGAGACTAGCGGGTGGGGGGGATACAATGAGCAGTTCTTC. Supplemented by reference TRBV11-3 and TRBJ2-1, the full variable domain reads EAGVVQSPRYKIIEKKQPVAFWCNPISGHNTLYWYLQNLGQGPELLIRYENEEAVDDSQLPKDRFSAERLKGVDSTLKIQPAELGDSAVYLCASSETSGWGGYNEQFFGPGTRLTVL.

The rearrangement links TRBV6-5 to TRBJ1-1; tentative D call: TRBD1 (5 bases). The germline CDR1 and CDR2 sequences are MNHEY and SVGAGI. CDR3 length: 14 amino acids. Trimming cost V 8 bases and J 1 base, with 14 bases left between them. As DNA, the CDR3 is TGTGCCAGCGGGGAAAGGAGGGGGAACACTGAAGCTTTCTTT. This sequence encodes CASGERRGNTEAFF.

V and J are TRBV29-1 and TRBJ1-1; D is unclear. The V and J ends lost 3 bases and 4 bases respectively, with 12 bases between them. Germline assignment: CDR1 SQVTM and CDR2 ANQGSEA. CDR3 length equals 13 residues. The chain's CDR3 is CSVEVSDGTEAFF. In DNA, the CDR3 is TGCAGCGTTGAGGTAAGCGACGGCACTGAAGCTTTCTTT.

The chain couples TRBV12-3 or TRBV12-4 to TRBJ1-5, with D uncertain. The CDR3 has 13 amino acids. V was pared by 0 bases and J by 5 bases, with 5 bases between. The CDR3 DNA is TGTGCCAGCAGTTTAGCCTTAGATCAGCCCCAGCATTTT. Translating it yields CASSLALDQPQHF.

The rearrangement links TRBV10-3 to TRBJ2-2; no reliable D call. The V gene's germline CDR1 is ENHRY and CDR2 SYGVKD. V was trimmed by 8 bases and J by 6 bases, leaving 16 bases between them. The CDR3 is 14 residues long. The CDR3 DNA reads as TGTGCCATCCCCGCCGGCCCCCTATCCGGGGAGCTGTTTTTT. It specifies CAIPAGPLSGELFF.

The chain combines TRBV30 with TRBJ1-2; 7 bases fit TRBD1. Looked up from germline, CDR1 is GTSNPN and CDR2 is SVGIG (reference sequence). The CDR3 has 14 amino acids. After removal of 0 bases from V and 2 bases from J, the junction contained 3 bases not matched to a gene. CDR3 coding DNA: TGTGCCTGGAGTGTACAGGGGACGAACTATGGCTACACCTTC. Its translation: CAWSVQGTNYGYTF. Based on the CDR3 plus reference TRBV30 and TRBJ1-2, the full variable domain is SQTIHQWPATLVQPVGSPLSLECTVEGTSNPNLYWYRQAAGRGLQLLFYSVGIGQISSEVPQNLSASRPQDRQFILSSKKLLLSDSGFYLCAWSVQGTNYGYTFGSGTRLTVV.

In its sample, this clone was seen a few times. No DNA is shown, since the ends of the CDR3 on it are uncertain; the CDR3 is the one TCRdb lists. The chain couples TRBV5-6 to TRBJ2-1; the table's TRBD2 call for D was not verified on the DNA. In germline, CDR1 is SGHDT, CDR2 YYEEEE. The CDR3 is made up of 15 amino acids, end residues included. CDR3 loop: CASSLAFVAGGAWFF.

The rearrangement joins TRBV19 to TRBJ2-1; D possibly uses TRBD1 or TRBD2 (6 bases each). Deletions cut 7 bases from V and 6 bases from J, with 13 bases between. This CDR3 contains 13 residues. The V gene's germline CDR1 is LNHDA and CDR2 SQIVND (reference sequence). CDR3 sequence reads: CASIGGLTNEQFF. The DNA for the CDR3 is TGTGCCAGTATAGGGGGACTGACCAATGAGCAGTTCTTC.

V usage is TRBV11-2 and J usage is TRBJ2-7; tentative D call: TRBD1 (6 bases). CDR1 is SGHAT and CDR2 is FQNNGV in the germline V gene. Deletions cut 4 bases from V and 6 bases from J, with 22 bases between. This CDR3 comprises 16 residues. The CDR3, as DNA: TGTGCCAGCAGCTACACTGGACCCCTGGGGGCCTCCGAGCAGTACTTC. Encoded protein: CASSYTGPLGASEQYF. The whole variable domain, remainder taken from reference TRBV11-2 and TRBJ2-7, is EAGVAQSPRYKIIEKRQSVAFWCNPISGHATLYWYQQILGQGPKLLIQFQNNGVVDDSQLPKDRFSAERLKGVDSTLKIQPAKLEDSAVYLCASSYTGPLGASEQYFGPGTRLTVT.

This chain joins TRBV10-3 and TRBJ2-2; TRBD2 aligns across 16 bases. After removal of 3 bases from V and 6 bases from J, the junction contained 10 bases not matched to a gene. The CDR3 extends over 19 amino acids. Germline CDR1 and CDR2: ENHRY and SYGVKD. CDR3 nucleotides: TGTGCCATCAGTGACTCGGGACTAGCGGGAGGGCACGGCGCCGGGGAGCTGTTTTTT. This encodes CAISDSGLAGGHGAGELFF.

The chain carries TRBV5-6 and TRBJ1-2; 8 nucleotides line up with TRBD1. The V gene's germline CDR1 is SGHDT and CDR2 YYEEEE. CDR3 length: 13 amino acids. The V segment lost 4 bases and the J segment 7 bases; nucleotides outside the gene matches: 6. CDR3 in DNA: TGTGCCAGCAGCCCCGCAGGGGGCAGTGGCTACACCTTC. It yields the protein CASSPAGGSGYTF.

The chain uses TRBV5-4 and TRBJ1-6; 7 nucleotides agree with TRBD1. Germline V gives CDR1 SGHNT, CDR2 YYREEE (reference sequence). V was clipped by 5 bases and J by 7 bases; unmatched bases: 6. This CDR3 is 14 amino acids long. As DNA, the CDR3 is TGTGCCAGCAGAAGGGACAGAACCAATTCACCCCTCCACTTT. This sequence encodes CASRRDRTNSPLHF. The full variable domain, in which reference TRBV5-4 and TRBJ1-6 provide the parts outside the CDR3, is ETGVTQSPTHLIKTRGQQVTLRCSSQSGHNTVSWYQQALGQGPQFIFQYYREEENGRGNFPPRFSGLQFPNYSSELNVNALELDDSALYLCASRRDRTNSPLHFGNGTRLTVT.

This chain joins TRBV27 and TRBJ1-2, with 10 bases aligning to TRBD1. The CDR3 spans 17 residues. V lost 3 bases and J lost 0; bases outside the gene matches: 7. Germline V lookup: CDR1 MNHEY, CDR2 SMNVEV (reference sequence). CDR3 in DNA: TGTGCCAGCAGTTTTCGACAGGGGGCAGGACCTAACTATGGCTACACCTTC. Protein: CASSFRQGAGPNYGYTF.

CDR3 in amino acids: CASSPLAGGAYNEQFF. The CDR3 nucleotides read TGTGCCAGCAGCCCATTAGCGGGAGGCGCCTACAATGAGCAGTTCTTC. The chain recombines TRBV3-1 (or the pseudogene TRBV3-2) with TRBJ2-1; 10 positions match TRBD2. The CDR3 consists of 16 residues. Per germline, CDR1 LGHDT and CDR2 YNNKEL (reference sequence). Losses at the gene ends were 4 bases for V and 2 bases for J; bases not matched to a gene: 5.

The chain carries TRBV27 and TRBJ1-2, with TRBD1 matching 8 bases. J lost 6 bases, V lost 0 bases, and 9 bases had no gene match. The CDR3 spans 16 residues. Germline-derived CDR1 and CDR2 are MNHEY and SMNVEV (reference sequence). This CDR3 reads CASSLSKARGLDGYTF. The CDR3, as DNA: TGTGCCAGCAGTTTATCGAAAGCCAGGGGGCTTGATGGCTACACCTTC.

J is TRBJ1-1 and V is TRBV18; 7 bases are a match to TRBD1. The CDR3 contains 14 residues. The V segment lost 3 bases and the J segment 3 bases; nucleotides outside the gene matches: 4. Germline V lookup: CDR1 KGHSH, CDR2 LQKENI. The CDR3 nucleotides are TGTGCCAGCTCACCGTCCGGGACAGACACTGAAGCTTTCTTT. Translation: CASSPSGTDTEAFF.

The chain is built from TRBV14 and TRBJ1-5, with D maybe TRBD1 (5 bases). This CDR3 region has 15 residues. Germline-derived CDR1 and CDR2 are SGHDN and FVKESK. Trimming took 0 bases from V and 8 from J, leaving 14 bases between them. This chain's CDR3 is CASSQDWPGTKPQHF. For the CDR3, the DNA is TGTGCCAGCAGCCAAGATTGGCCAGGGACCAAGCCCCAGCATTTT.

This chain connects TRBV15 to TRBJ2-7; D ambiguous. Germline CDR1 and CDR2: LNHNV and YYDKDF (reference sequence). The CDR3 extends over 14 amino acids. The V and J ends lost 0 bases and 3 bases respectively, with 9 bases between them. The CDR3 DNA follows: TGTGCCACCAGCAGAGAGATAACTAACTACGAGCAGTACTTC. The encoded protein is CATSREITNYEQYF.

The chain recombines TRBV2 with TRBJ1-3; 7 nucleotides match TRBD1. From germline, CDR1 is SNHLY and CDR2 FYNNEI. The CDR3 runs 12 residues. The CDR3 protein is CAKGQPRNTIYF. The CDR3 nucleotides read TGTGCTAAGGGACAGCCTCGAAACACCATATATTTT. Looking up the rest from reference TRBV2 and TRBJ1-3 gives the full variable domain: EPEVTQTPSHQVTQMGQEVILRCVPISNHLYFYWYRQILGQKVEFLVSFYNNEISEKSEIFDDQFSVERPDGSNFTLKIRSTKLEDSAMYFCAKGQPRNTIYFGEGSWLTVV.

The rearrangement joins TRBV7-2 to TRBJ2-7, with D possibly being TRBD2 (5 bases). Trimming cost V 5 bases and J 0 bases, with 11 bases left between them. Germline CDR1 SGHTA, CDR2 FQGNSA. CDR3 length equals 14 residues. The CDR3 coding sequence is TGTGCCAGCAGCCCCCCGAGCGGCTCCTACGAGCAGTACTTC. It specifies CASSPPSGSYEQYF.

This clone was observed once. The chain employs TRBV5-1 and TRBJ1-1; 7 positions agree with TRBD1. From germline, CDR1 is SGHRS and CDR2 YFSETQ. This CDR3 spans 20 amino acids. J lost 0 bases, V lost 4 bases, and 21 bases had no gene match. The CDR3 DNA reads as TGCGCCAGCAGCCTAGAGGCCCCTGGACAGGTCGTAAGGATGAACACTGAAGCTTTCTTT. It specifies CASSLEAPGQVVRMNTEAFF.

The chain carries TRBV4-2 and TRBJ2-3, with D unresolved. The CDR3 contains 13 residues. V shed 4 bases and J shed 4 bases, with 9 bases lying between them. Germline V lookup: CDR1 LGHNA, CDR2 YNFKEQ. CDR3 loop: CASSLSRADTQYF. CDR3 nucleotide sequence: TGTGCCAGCAGCCTTTCTAGGGCAGATACGCAGTATTTT.

This clone was seen once. The chain combines TRBV23-1 with TRBJ2-2; 9 nucleotides match TRBD2. TRBV23-1 is known as an ORF, though its function is uncertain. The trim removed 0 bases at V and 6 bases at J, leaving 14 bases unmatched. The CDR3 is 19 amino acids. The CDR3 is CASSQSFGRGGGRAGELFF. The CDR3 region has the DNA TGCGCCAGCAGTCAATCTTTCGGGCGGGGAGGCGGGAGGGCCGGGGAGCTGTTTTTT.